Each of the 26 T cell receptor beta chains below was sequenced from the same sample in a study of blood T cell repertoires in COVID-19. Here immunoSEQ multiplex PCR was the method, and the copy in TCRdb shows in-frame clones only, minus some. The data contain around 130,000 clones, over 75% of them singletons. Source material: peripheral blood. The receptors come from a middle-aged man with active or convalescent COVID-19.

The chain couples TRBV27 to TRBJ1-1; possible D gene TRBD1, 6 bases. The CDR3 has 13 residues. The germline V gene has CDR1 MNHEY and CDR2 SMNVEV (reference sequence). The V gene lost 6 bases and the J gene lost 2 bases, with 10 bases spanning the gap. CDR3 amino acids: CASRGGGNTEAFF. The CDR3, as DNA: TGTGCCAGCAGAGGGGGGGGAAACACTGAAGCTTTCTTT.

The chain has TRBV27 and TRBJ1-1; 9 bases match TRBD1. CDR1 MNHEY and CDR2 SMNVEV come from the germline V gene (reference sequence). The CDR3 is 15 amino acids. V lost 5 bases to trimming and J lost 1 base; unmatched junction nucleotides: 5. CDR3 residues: CASSPTTGGNTEAFF. The CDR3 DNA reads as TGTGCCAGCAGTCCAACGACAGGGGGGAACACTGAAGCTTTCTTT.

The chain combines TRBV5-7 with TRBJ2-1; tentative D call: TRBD1 (5 bases). TRBV5-7 is marked as an open reading frame, function uncertain. Deletions cut 4 bases from V and 2 bases from J, with 13 bases between. The CDR3 spans 15 residues. The CDR3 is CASSQDTLPYNEQFF. CDR3 DNA: TGTGCCAGCAGCCAGGACACTCTGCCCTACAATGAGCAGTTCTTC.

This chain connects TRBV27 to TRBJ1-2, with D tentatively TRBD1 (5 bases). The germline V gene encodes CDR1 MNHEY and CDR2 SMNVEV (reference sequence). The V end was cut by 3 bases, the J end by 3 bases, with 8 bases between. CDR3 length: 13 residues. CDR3 sequence reads: CASSLAGDYGYTF. CDR3 nucleotide sequence: TGTGCCAGCAGTTTGGCGGGGGACTATGGCTACACCTTC.

The chain links TRBV9 to TRBJ1-3; 7 bases map to TRBD1. V lost 0 bases and J lost 9; bases outside the gene matches: 6. This CDR3 has 14 residues. Per germline, CDR1 SGDLS and CDR2 YYNGEE. CDR3 residues: CASSVVGDSSTIYF. Here the CDR3 DNA reads TGTGCCAGCAGCGTAGTAGGGGACAGCTCCACCATATATTTT.

This clone was recorded once. The chain is built from TRBV3-1 (or the pseudogene TRBV3-2) and TRBJ1-1; D not resolved. This CDR3 is 13 amino acids long. V was pared by 3 bases and J by 3 bases, with 8 bases between. Looked up from germline, CDR1 is LGHDT and CDR2 is YNNKEL (reference sequence). Here the CDR3 DNA reads TGTGCCAGCAGCCAGGCAATGGACACTGAAGCTTTCTTT. It encodes CASSQAMDTEAFF.

This clone showed up just once. The chain is built from TRBV30 and TRBJ1-1, with D possibly being TRBD1 (5 bases). Between the trimmed V and J ends, which lost 1 base and 5 bases, there was a span of 14 bases. The CDR3 extends over 14 amino acids. Germline CDR1 is GTSNPN and CDR2 is SVGIG (reference sequence). DNA of the CDR3: TGTGCCTGGAGTGCCGGGCCCCGGGGGACTGAAGCTTTCTTT. This codes for CAWSAGPRGTEAFF.

This clone showed up just a few times. The J gene is TRBJ1-2, the V gene TRBV29-1; possible D gene TRBD1, 6 bases. Germline lookup yields CDR1 SQVTM and CDR2 ANQGSEA. Deletions cut 5 bases from V and 7 bases from J, with 8 bases between. The CDR3 consists of 10 residues. This CDR3 is CSVSGAGYTF. The CDR3 bases are TGCAGCGTTTCAGGGGCTGGCTACACCTTC.

In its sample, this clone was seen once. The V gene is TRBV7-2, the J gene TRBJ1-2; D unclear. The germline V gene has CDR1 SGHTA and CDR2 FQGNSA. The CDR3 contains 14 residues. V was shortened by 5 bases and J by 2 bases, with 12 bases between the two germline ends. CDR3 amino acids: CASSPEVRNYGYTF. The CDR3 DNA is TGTGCCAGCAGCCCAGAGGTCAGAAACTATGGCTACACCTTC.

This clone occurred once. The V and J genes are TRBV5-1 and TRBJ2-7; 13 bases fit TRBD2. Trimming took 2 bases from V and 9 from J; bases not matched to a gene: 5. This CDR3 has 14 amino acids. Germline lookup yields CDR1 SGHRS and CDR2 YFSETQ. Here the CDR3 DNA reads TGCGCCAGCAGCTTAGGACTAGCGGGGGAGATGCAGTACTTC. Its protein product is CASSLGLAGEMQYF.

This clone was counted a single time. J is TRBJ2-7 and V is TRBV6-5; D call uncertain. This CDR3 spans 13 amino acids. Trimming removed 6 bases from V and 1 base from J, with 10 bases in between. The germline V gene encodes CDR1 MNHEY and CDR2 SVGAGI. The CDR3 loop reads CASSQEASYEQYF. CDR3 in DNA: TGTGCCAGCAGCCAAGAGGCATCCTACGAGCAGTACTTC.

The CDR3 reads CASSGQGLGETQYF. The CDR3 DNA reads TGTGCCAGTAGTGGACAGGGCTTGGGCGAGACCCAGTACTTC. The V call is TRBV19, the J call TRBJ2-5, with 8 nucleotides matching TRBD1. Germline V lookup: CDR1 LNHDA, CDR2 SQIVND (reference sequence). The CDR3 spans 14 residues. V was pared by 5 bases and J by 5 bases, with 7 bases of the junction left unmatched.

The chain recombines TRBV3-1 (or the pseudogene TRBV3-2) with TRBJ1-6; D gene ambiguous. Germline loops: CDR1 LGHDT, CDR2 YNNKEL (reference sequence). There are 15 residues in the CDR3. Between the trimmed V and J ends, which lost 4 bases and 6 bases, there was a span of 13 bases. DNA for the CDR3: TGTGCCAGCAGCCTCGGGTCCGAAGGTAATTCACCCCTCCACTTT. It specifies CASSLGSEGNSPLHF.

This clone has a single count. The V gene is TRBV24-1, the J gene TRBJ2-2; 8 nucleotides line up with TRBD1. The CDR3 is made up of 16 amino acids. V shed 3 bases, J shed 3 bases, and the junction held 5 bases outside the gene matches. CDR1 is KGHDR and CDR2 is SFDVKD in the germline V gene. The DNA for the CDR3 is TGTGCCACCAGTGATCCGACAGGGGTTGACACCGGGGAGCTGTTTTTT. This codes for CATSDPTGVDTGELFF.

This sequence joins TRBV19 and TRBJ2-4; 7 bases fit TRBD2. V dropped 6 bases and J dropped 7; count of bases not matched to a gene: 0. The CDR3 covers 11 residues. Germline V lookup: CDR1 LNHDA, CDR2 SQIVND (reference sequence). CDR3 region: CASSGGNIQYF. CDR3 sequence (DNA): TGTGCCAGTAGCGGGGGGAACATTCAGTACTTC.

This clone was counted a single time. The chain is built from TRBV19 and TRBJ1-1; D call uncertain. Germline V gene lookup returns CDR1 LNHDA and CDR2 SQIVND (reference sequence). Trimming took off 7 bases at V and 6 bases at J, with 15 bases between the two ends. This CDR3 has 13 amino acids. The CDR3 protein is CASIGSLAPEAFF. CDR3 bases: TGTGCCAGTATAGGCAGTTTAGCCCCTGAAGCTTTCTTT.

The gene calls are TRBV7-6 and TRBJ2-2; TRBD2 matches at 7 bases. V lost 1 base and J lost 3; bases outside the gene matches: 8. CDR3 length equals 17 residues. Germline V gene lookup returns CDR1 SGHVS and CDR2 FNYEAQ. CDR3 DNA sequence: TGTGCCAGCAGCTTAGTCGTGGCTGGGGGGGACACCGGGGAGCTGTTTTTT. Translating gives CASSLVVAGGDTGELFF.

V and J are TRBV7-9 and TRBJ1-3, with 8 bases that match TRBD1. V lost 4 bases to trimming and J lost 4 bases; unmatched junction nucleotides: 3. In germline, CDR1 is SEHNR, CDR2 FQNEAQ (reference sequence). This CDR3 has 14 amino acids. As DNA, the CDR3 is TGTGCCAGCAGCTCGGACAGGGTAGGAAACACCATATATTTT. The encoded protein is CASSSDRVGNTIYF.

The chain has TRBV21-1 and TRBJ1-5; the table's TRBD1 call for D was not verified on the DNA. TRBV21-1 is deemed a pseudogene. The CDR3 totals 14 residues. The CDR3 bases are TGTGCCAGCAGCGGGTGGACAGTCACTCAGCCCCAGCATTTT. Translating gives CASSGWTVTQPQHF.

The chain employs TRBV29-1 and TRBJ1-1; no reliable D call. CDR3 size: 13 residues. Trimming stripped 4 bases from V and 2 bases from J, with 11 bases between. CDR1 and CDR2 from the germline V gene are SQVTM and ANQGSEA. The CDR3 sequence: CSVVLAFNTEAFF. CDR3 DNA: TGCAGCGTTGTGTTGGCCTTCAACACTGAAGCTTTCTTT.

J is TRBJ2-2 and V is TRBV29-1, with 8 bases lining up with TRBD2. Germline V gene data show CDR1 as SQVTM and CDR2 as ANQGSEA. Trimming took 6 bases from V and 6 from J; bases not matched to a gene: 12. The CDR3 has 15 residues. CDR3 protein: CSVRGDGADAGELFF. The CDR3 DNA follows: TGCAGCGTGCGGGGGGACGGGGCTGACGCCGGGGAGCTGTTTTTT.

CDR3 loop: CASSLGTSGSTDTQYF. The CDR3 DNA sequence: TGTGCCAGCAGCCTCGGGACTAGCGGGAGCACAGATACGCAGTATTTT. The rearrangement uses TRBV4-2 and TRBJ2-3; 12 positions agree with TRBD2. Germline trimming cut 4 bases from V and 0 bases from J; bases unmatched to any gene: 2. This CDR3 comprises 16 residues. CDR1 is LGHNA and CDR2 is YNFKEQ in the germline V gene.

This sequence joins TRBV7-2 and TRBJ2-5; TRBD1 matches at 8 bases. V dropped 4 bases and J dropped 5; count of bases not matched to a gene: 6. Germline CDR1 reads SGHTA; CDR2 reads FQGNSA. This CDR3 has 14 residues. This chain's CDR3 is CASSSRRTGETQYF. The CDR3 nucleotides are TGTGCCAGCAGCTCCAGACGGACAGGGGAGACCCAGTACTTC.

The chain couples TRBV30 to TRBJ1-5, with D unresolved. The V end lost 0 bases, the J end lost 2 bases, and 11 bases lay between the germline ends. CDR3 size: 15 residues. Germline V gene data show CDR1 as GTSNPN and CDR2 as SVGIG (reference sequence). In DNA form, the CDR3 reads TGTGCCTGGAGTGTACTATCAGTTGGCAATCAGCCCCAGCATTTT. The encoded protein is CAWSVLSVGNQPQHF.

The rearrangement links TRBV14 to TRBJ1-1; no firm D call. Trimming took off 0 bases at V and 3 bases at J, with 11 bases between the two ends. This CDR3 has 15 residues. CDR1 SGHDN and CDR2 FVKESK come from the germline V gene. CDR3 DNA sequence: TGTGCCAGCAGCCAAGATCGGGGAGGGTACACTGAAGCTTTCTTT. The encoded protein is CASSQDRGGYTEAFF.

The V and J genes are TRBV15 and TRBJ2-1, with TRBD1 matching 10 bases. This CDR3 is 15 amino acids long. The V and J ends lost 5 bases and 9 bases, in that order; junction bases with no gene match: 10. Per the germline V gene, CDR1 is LNHNV and CDR2 is YYDKDF (reference sequence). CDR3 nucleotide sequence: TGTGCCACCAGCGGGGGTGGGACAGGGGCGGGTGAGCAGTTCTTC. It encodes CATSGGGTGAGEQFF.